This entry lists 23 T cell receptor beta chains sequenced from one sample in a study of blood T cell repertoires in COVID-19. Here immunoSEQ multiplex PCR was the method, and the copy in TCRdb shows in-frame clones only, minus some. The sample has approximately 330,000 clones; 87% are singletons. The sample was peripheral blood. These receptors were taken from a man aged 25-40 years with COVID-19, enrolled during active disease.

The V call is TRBV27, the J call TRBJ2-7, with TRBD1 matching over 8 bases. Trimming took 6 bases from V and 6 from J; bases not matched to a gene: 13. This CDR3 is built from 15 residues. CDR1 is MNHEY and CDR2 is SMNVEV in the germline V gene (reference sequence). CDR3 sequence: CASSVIRDRNSEQYF. In nucleotides, the CDR3 is TGTGCCAGCAGCGTGATCCGGGACAGGAACAGCGAGCAGTACTTC.

The sample holds one count of this clone. CDR3 residues: CASSSTGQLQETQYF. The CDR3 DNA sequence: TGTGCCAGCAGCTCGACGGGACAGCTACAAGAGACCCAGTACTTC. The rearrangement joins TRBV7-9 to TRBJ2-5; 7 bases are shared with TRBD1. The V gene end was trimmed by 4 bases and the J gene end by 2 bases; junction bases not matched to a gene: 7. The CDR3 covers 15 residues. Germline V gives CDR1 SEHNR, CDR2 FQNEAQ (reference sequence).

The chain joins TRBV29-1 to TRBJ2-5, with 11 nucleotides matching TRBD2. J gave up 1 base and V 6 bases, and 4 bases lay outside the gene matches. The CDR3 is 14 residues long. Germline CDR1 SQVTM, CDR2 ANQGSEA. This CDR3 reads CSVSGTSGQETQYF. The CDR3 DNA is TGCAGCGTATCCGGGACTAGCGGCCAAGAGACCCAGTACTTC.

This clone was detected once. V usage is TRBV7-8 and J usage is TRBJ1-3; D not resolved. Trimming cost V 1 base and J 6 bases, with 7 bases left between them. Germline CDR1 SGHVS, CDR2 FQNEAQ. CDR3 length: 13 residues. CDR3 DNA: TGTGCCAGCAGCTTAGTCCGGGAAAACACCATATATTTT. Encoded protein: CASSLVRENTIYF.

V and J are TRBV30 and TRBJ1-1; weak D call: TRBD1 (5 bases). V was clipped by 2 bases and J by 7 bases, with 11 bases between them. Germline CDR1 and CDR2: GTSNPN and SVGIG (reference sequence). The CDR3 is made up of 12 amino acids. The CDR3 spells CAWSRGAHEAFF. CDR3 coding DNA: TGTGCCTGGAGTCGTGGGGCTCATGAAGCTTTCTTT.

This chain links TRBV5-1 with TRBJ2-5; D possibly corresponds to TRBD2 (6 bases). V was trimmed by 0 bases and J by 5 bases, leaving 17 bases between them. CDR1 is SGHRS and CDR2 is YFSETQ in the germline V gene. This CDR3 contains 16 residues. In nucleotides, the CDR3 is TGCGCCAGCAGCTTGGCCAATGGAGGGCGGGTGGAGACCCAGTACTTC. Translating gives CASSLANGGRVETQYF.

V is TRBV4-3 and J is TRBJ2-7; perhaps TRBD2 as D (6 bases). CDR3 size: 15 residues. The V gene lost 0 bases and the J gene lost 4 bases, with 13 bases spanning the gap. The V gene's germline CDR1 is LGHNA and CDR2 YSLEER. The chain's CDR3 is CASSQDLGREYEQYF. CDR3 bases: TGCGCCAGCAGCCAAGATCTAGGACGGGAGTACGAGCAGTACTTC.

CDR3 loop: CSVAGGDYYEQYF. CDR3 DNA sequence: TGCAGCGTTGCGGGAGGGGACTACTACGAGCAGTACTTC. This chain joins TRBV29-1 and TRBJ2-7, with TRBD2 matching over 8 bases. V gave up 4 bases and J gave up 3 bases; unmatched junction bases: 5. This CDR3 comprises 13 residues. The germline V gene encodes CDR1 SQVTM and CDR2 ANQGSEA.

The rearrangement uses TRBV19 and TRBJ2-5; D is uncertain. CDR3 length: 14 residues. V lost 4 bases and J lost 2, with 11 bases in between. Germline V gives CDR1 LNHDA, CDR2 SQIVND (reference sequence). CDR3 protein: CASSTYPIQETQYF. The CDR3 nucleotides read TGTGCCAGTAGTACCTACCCTATTCAAGAGACCCAGTACTTC.

The chain carries TRBV7-9 and TRBJ2-3, with 12 positions matching TRBD2. V shed 4 bases and J 2 bases; nucleotides not matched to a gene: 7. Germline V gene sequence: CDR1 SEHNR, CDR2 FQNEAQ (reference sequence). This CDR3 has 17 residues. CDR3: CASSSTSGGRFTDTQYF. The CDR3 nucleotides read TGTGCCAGCAGCTCGACTAGCGGGGGCCGATTCACAGATACGCAGTATTTT. The full variable domain, its missing parts supplied by reference TRBV7-9 and TRBJ2-3, is DTGVSQNPRHKITKRGQNVTFRCDPISEHNRLYWYRQTLGQGPEFLTYFQNEAQLEKSRLLSDRFSAERPKGSFSTLEIQRTEQGDSAMYLCASSSTSGGRFTDTQYFGPGTRLTVL.

This clone was seen only a few times. The CDR3 nucleotides are TGTGCCAGCAGCTCTGCCTCCGGGACAGAGCAGTTCTTC. Translated, it gives CASSSASGTEQFF. The chain has TRBV7-9 and TRBJ2-1, with D possibly being TRBD1 (6 bases). Looked up from germline, CDR1 is SEHNR and CDR2 is FQNEAQ (reference sequence). The V gene lost 4 bases and the J gene lost 10 bases, with 14 bases spanning the gap. This CDR3 has 13 residues.

The chain carries TRBV7-9 and TRBJ1-5, with 7 bases that match TRBD1. Germline V lookup: CDR1 SEHNR, CDR2 FQNEAQ (reference sequence). This CDR3 has 14 residues. With V trimmed by 5 bases and J by 6 bases, 7 bases remained unmatched. In DNA form, the CDR3 reads TGTGCCAGCAGCGGTCAAGGGGGCGTTCAGCCCCAGCATTTT. It is translated as CASSGQGGVQPQHF.

This sequence joins TRBV4-1 and TRBJ2-2; D is possibly TRBD2 (6 bases). Trimming cost V 1 base and J 4 bases, with 19 bases left between them. The CDR3 sequence is 18 residues long. CDR1 is MGHRA and CDR2 is YSYEKL in the germline V gene. The CDR3 nucleotides are TGCGCCAGCAGCCAAGGGGCCTGGGGCAGCGGGTTCACCGGGGAGCTGTTTTTT. This translates into CASSQGAWGSGFTGELFF.

This chain joins TRBV5-5 and TRBJ1-2, with 7 bases lining up with TRBD1. The ends lost 0 bases at V and 6 bases at J; junction bases unmatched: 2. This CDR3 has 13 residues. Germline values: CDR1 SGHKS, CDR2 YYEKEE (reference sequence). CDR3 DNA sequence: TGTGCCAGCAGCTTGGCAACAGGGGATGGCTACACCTTC. Its protein is CASSLATGDGYTF.

The CDR3 nucleotides are TGTGCCAGCAGTTACCGTCCGGGACAGACTAATGAAAAACTGTTTTTT. It translates to CASSYRPGQTNEKLFF. The chain is built from TRBV6-6 and TRBJ1-4, with 7 positions matching TRBD1. The ends lost 2 bases at V and 2 bases at J; junction bases unmatched: 5. CDR1 and CDR2 from the germline V gene are MNHNY and SVGAGI (reference sequence). The CDR3 sequence is 16 residues long.

This clone has only one observation. The chain combines TRBV30 with TRBJ2-5; D is perhaps TRBD1 (5 bases). Germline V gene data show CDR1 as GTSNPN and CDR2 as SVGIG (reference sequence). Trimming pared 4 bases from V and 4 bases from J, leaving 7 bases between. This CDR3 comprises 11 residues. The CDR3 reads CAWIQGETQYF. CDR3 nucleotides: TGTGCCTGGATCCAGGGAGAGACCCAGTACTTC. The complete variable domain, with remaining parts taken from reference TRBV30 and TRBJ2-5, reads SQTIHQWPATLVQPVGSPLSLECTVEGTSNPNLYWYRQAAGRGLQLLFYSVGIGQISSEVPQNLSASRPQDRQFILSSKKLLLSDSGFYLCAWIQGETQYFGPGTRLLVL.

V usage is TRBV18 and J usage is TRBJ2-5, with 7 positions matching TRBD2. The CDR3 has 16 amino acids. V shed 3 bases, J shed 4 bases, and the junction held 11 bases outside the gene matches. CDR1 and CDR2 from the germline V gene are KGHSH and LQKENI. DNA for the CDR3: TGTGCCAGCTCACCTTTCGGGGAGGGCCTTGGAGAGACCCAGTACTTC. It specifies CASSPFGEGLGETQYF.

The chain employs TRBV7-8 and TRBJ1-5; D gene uncertain. V lost 0 bases to trimming and J lost 0 bases, with 9 bases between them. The germline gives CDR1 SGHVS, CDR2 FQNEAQ. This CDR3 contains 16 residues. This chain's CDR3 is CASSLARHLSNQPQHF. The CDR3 DNA follows: TGTGCCAGCAGCTTAGCGAGGCACCTTAGCAATCAGCCCCAGCATTTT. The whole variable domain, filled in from reference TRBV7-8 and TRBJ1-5, reads GAGVSQSPRYKVAKRGQDVALRCDPISGHVSLFWYQQALGQGPEFLTYFQNEAQLDKSGLPSDRFFAERPEGSVSTLKIQRTQQEDSAVYLCASSLARHLSNQPQHFGDGTRLSIL.

The chain links TRBV15 to TRBJ2-1; 14 bases line up with TRBD2. This CDR3 has 16 residues. Germline trimming cut 5 bases from V and 8 bases from J; bases unmatched to any gene: 8. Germline values: CDR1 LNHNV, CDR2 YYDKDF (reference sequence). In DNA form, the CDR3 reads TGTGCCACCAGCTATGGACTAGCGGGAGGATCTGATGAGCAGTTCTTC. Encoded protein: CATSYGLAGGSDEQFF. The whole variable domain, filled in from reference TRBV15 and TRBJ2-1, reads DAMVIQNPRYQVTQFGKPVTLSCSQTLNHNVMYWYQQKSSQAPKLLFHYYDKDFNNEADTPDNFQSRRPNTSFCFLDIRSPGLGDTAMYLCATSYGLAGGSDEQFFGPGTRLTVL.

This chain links TRBV5-1 with TRBJ2-7; D not certain. The CDR3 sequence is 12 residues long. V lost 5 bases and J lost 0, with 6 bases in between. CDR1 is SGHRS, CDR2 YFSETQ, per germline. The CDR3 protein is CASRQSSYEQYF. As DNA, the CDR3 is TGCGCCAGCAGACAGAGCTCCTACGAGCAGTACTTC.

V is TRBV12-5 and J is TRBJ1-2; 7 bases match TRBD1. CDR3 length equals 15 residues. Trimming took 4 bases from V and 4 from J; bases not matched to a gene: 9. Looked up from germline, CDR1 is LGHNT and CDR2 is FRNRAP. Here the CDR3 DNA reads TGTGCTAGTGGTTCTTCCGACAGGGTGGGCTATGGCTACACCTTC. Translating it yields CASGSSDRVGYGYTF.

V and J are TRBV4-1 and TRBJ1-6; D gene uncertain. The length of the CDR3 is 15 residues. V was trimmed by 0 bases and J by 7 bases, leaving 10 bases between them. Germline V gives CDR1 MGHRA, CDR2 YSYEKL. CDR3 sequence reads: CASSQDLTANSPLHF. The CDR3 coding sequence is TGCGCCAGCAGCCAAGATCTTACAGCCAATTCACCCCTCCACTTT.

The genes are TRBV24-1 and TRBJ1-4; a weak D match, TRBD1 (5 bases). The CDR3 totals 13 residues. Germline CDR1 and CDR2: KGHDR and SFDVKD. Trimming took off 3 bases at V and 10 bases at J, with 11 bases between the two ends. The CDR3 loop reads CATSDGPGLKLFF. CDR3 DNA: TGTGCCACCAGTGATGGGCCAGGGTTAAAACTGTTTTTT.